There are many counts of the clone carrying this TCR beta chain. Its antigen is unidentified. These data come from a study of response to subunit inactivated influenza vaccine. The CDR3 is 16 residues long. The V gene's germline CDR1 is MGHRA and CDR2 YSYEKL. V lost 3 bases and J 1 base, leaving 13 bases between the germline ends. Using its own MiXCR run on the RT-PCR reads, TCRdb lists one record per CDR3 protein. The sample consists of 650,000 to 700,000 distinct CDR3 sequences, 15% to 19% of them appearing once. The study's findings and limits: T cells newly recruited by each seasonal influenza vaccination are few, the authors suggested.

Sequenced material: PBMCs from blood, taken about 13 days after vaccination. The clonotype comes from a man in his forties or fifties who received an inactivated influenza vaccine. The chain combines TRBV4-1 with TRBJ1-5; D unclear. CDR3 protein: CASSQTPGLSNQPQHF. In nucleotides, the CDR3 is TGCGCCAGCAGCCAGACCCCTGGATTAAGCAATCAGCCCCAGCATTTT.